This entry lists 2 T cell receptor beta chains sequenced from one sample in a study of vaccination effects on CD4 cells after COVID-19. Using immunoSEQ multiplex PCR, the repertoire was profiled, and TCRdb retains in-frame clones only, with some absent. Of fewer than 75,000 clones listed, about four fifths are singletons. CD4+ T cells were isolated after around 10 days of culture. Each participant received a vaccine that was either BNT162b2 or mRNA-1273, given as two doses. These receptors' targets are unknown. The starting material was CD4+ T cells from PBMCs cultured without peptide, obtained after COVID-19 vaccination. These receptors were obtained from a human donor who received a COVID-19 vaccine.

The genes are TRBV18 and TRBJ2-5; 14 bases map to TRBD2. The CDR3 is 18 amino acids. Germline V lookup: CDR1 KGHSH, CDR2 LQKENI. With V trimmed by 3 bases and J by 5 bases, 11 bases remained unmatched. CDR3 in DNA: TGTGCCAGCTCACCTGTCCTGGGACTAGCGGGAGCTTCGGAGACCCAGTACTTC. Translated, it gives CASSPVLGLAGASETQYF.

The chain is built from TRBV15 and TRBJ1-2, with D uncertain. The CDR3 covers 13 residues. CDR1 and CDR2 from the germline V gene are LNHNV and YYDKDF (reference sequence). The ends were cut back, 5 bases at V and 4 bases at J, with 11 bases in the middle. CDR3 in DNA: TGTGCCACCAGCGACGCACACCCCTATGGCTACACCTTC. Translating gives CATSDAHPYGYTF.